This TCR beta chain was documented in a study of cytomegalovirus exposure and HLA in healthy donors (dated by TCRdb to about 2017). Context from the whole study: The 650 to 750 repertoires of the first cohort and the roughly 120 validation repertoires were produced on the same platform, according to a later analysis. To predict cytomegalovirus infection status, the study brought together high-throughput TCR immunosequencing, statistical association of individual TCRs with disease status, and machine learning. Along with the approximately 650-subject first cohort, a separate validation cohort of roughly 110 different subjects was used. The study aimed to test whether cataloging public T cell receptors could reveal signatures of past pathogen exposure. The paper's findings and limits, for the study overall: According to the authors, the approach could potentially be generalized to other disease states and immunological phenotypes. In the study, roughly 160 TCR beta chains were listed as associated with cytomegalovirus. A few of the identified cytomegalovirus-associated TCR beta chains were confirmed in vitro to be specific for cytomegalovirus antigens. In both the original and validation cohorts, the classifier was reported to diagnose cytomegalovirus status with high specificity and sensitivity. Most TCR sequences were seen in very few donors, while some public TCRs were found in many individuals. Of the cluster scores, about 94% were above 0 in a later analysis, which found that TCRs clustered in the first cohort also tended to co-occur in the 120 validation repertoires. The validation cohort had no HLA typing available for a later analysis, so co-occurrence within that cohort was assessed over all 130 or so repertoires.

The donors were included in the validation cohort of 120 subjects, a group kept apart from the 666-subject first cohort. The library relied on the immunoSEQ multiplex PCR assay. On the authors' methods: A statistical classification framework was built to diagnose cytomegalovirus status from the catalog of TCR beta chain sequences. Here the immuneACCESS table is served through TCRdb, limited to in-frame sequences with V and J called. Missing clones are a known gap in these copies; in checked studies unresolved V genes cover under half, and the rest lacks a known reason. D and trimming come from the DNA, and the V and J calls and clone size come from that table. The sample includes about 170,000 clones, with 86% observed a single time. The ten top clones hold 5% to 7% of the sample. As concerns this clone: Its antigen remains unidentified. The sample holds no much larger clone one base away, and base qualities are not on file.

Sequenced sample: PBMCs. This TCR was recovered from a woman in her twenties or thirties in good health and CMV-seronegative.

The CDR3 reads as follows: CASSQETGPGLYGYTF. In nucleotide form, the sequence is TGTGCCAGCTCACAGGAGACAGGGCCCGGGCTTTATGGCTACACCTTC. In this chain, TRBV18 is recombined with TRBJ1-2; 7 central bases correspond to TRBD1. For CDR1 and CDR2, the germline V gene lists KGHSH and LQKENI. The CDR3 spans 16 residues, from the cysteine through the phenylalanine. The read is trimmed to its CDR3 DNA, 48 bases read in frame from base 1. Unmatched junction bases come to 13, with V trimmed by 4 bases and J by 5 bases.